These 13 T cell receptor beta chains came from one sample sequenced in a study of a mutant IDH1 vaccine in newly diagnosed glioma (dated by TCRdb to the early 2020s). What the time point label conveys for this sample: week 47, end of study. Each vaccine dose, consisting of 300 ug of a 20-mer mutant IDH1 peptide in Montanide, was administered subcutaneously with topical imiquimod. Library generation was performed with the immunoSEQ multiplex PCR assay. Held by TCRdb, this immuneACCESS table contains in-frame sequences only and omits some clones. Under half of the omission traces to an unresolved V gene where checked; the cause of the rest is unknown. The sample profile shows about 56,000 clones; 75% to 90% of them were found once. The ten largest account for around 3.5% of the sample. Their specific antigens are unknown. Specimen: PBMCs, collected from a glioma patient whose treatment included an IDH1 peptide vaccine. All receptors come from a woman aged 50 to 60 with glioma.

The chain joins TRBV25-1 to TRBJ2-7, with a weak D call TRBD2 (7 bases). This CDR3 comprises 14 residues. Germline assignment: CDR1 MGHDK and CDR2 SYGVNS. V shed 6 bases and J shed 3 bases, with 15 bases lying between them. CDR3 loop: CASREEGGDYEQYF. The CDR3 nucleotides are TGTGCCAGCAGGGAGGAGGGGGGGGACTACGAGCAGTACTTC.

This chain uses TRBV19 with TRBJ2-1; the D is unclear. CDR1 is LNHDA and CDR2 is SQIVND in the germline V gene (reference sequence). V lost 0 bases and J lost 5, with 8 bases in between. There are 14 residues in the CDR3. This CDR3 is CASSIEGMNNEQFF. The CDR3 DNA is TGTGCCAGTAGTATAGAGGGGATGAACAATGAGCAGTTCTTC.

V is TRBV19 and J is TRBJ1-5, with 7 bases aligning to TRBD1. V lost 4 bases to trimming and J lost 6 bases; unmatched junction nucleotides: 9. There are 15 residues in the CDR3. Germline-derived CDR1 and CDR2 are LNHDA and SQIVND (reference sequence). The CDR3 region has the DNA TGTGCCAGTAGTACCCGGGACAGCCAAATTCAGCCCCAGCATTTT. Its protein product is CASSTRDSQIQPQHF.

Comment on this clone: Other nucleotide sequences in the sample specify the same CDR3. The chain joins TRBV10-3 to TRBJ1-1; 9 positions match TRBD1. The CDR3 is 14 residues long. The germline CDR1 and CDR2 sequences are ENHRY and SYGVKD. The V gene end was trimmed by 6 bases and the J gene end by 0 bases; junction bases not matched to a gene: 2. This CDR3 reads CAISGQGLNTEAFF. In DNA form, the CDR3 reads TGTGCCATCAGCGGACAGGGGCTGAACACTGAAGCTTTCTTT.

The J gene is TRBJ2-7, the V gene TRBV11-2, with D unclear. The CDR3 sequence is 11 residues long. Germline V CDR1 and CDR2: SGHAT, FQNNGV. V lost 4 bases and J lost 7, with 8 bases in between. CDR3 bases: TGTGCCAGCAGCTCGCTCGGTGAGCAGTACTTC. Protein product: CASSSLGEQYF.

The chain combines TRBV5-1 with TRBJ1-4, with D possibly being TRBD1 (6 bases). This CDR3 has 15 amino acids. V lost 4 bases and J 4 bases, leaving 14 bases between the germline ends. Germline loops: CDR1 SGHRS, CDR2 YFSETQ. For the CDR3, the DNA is TGCGCCAGCAGCGGGGGCGCACGTAATAATGAAAAACTGTTTTTT. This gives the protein CASSGGARNNEKLFF.

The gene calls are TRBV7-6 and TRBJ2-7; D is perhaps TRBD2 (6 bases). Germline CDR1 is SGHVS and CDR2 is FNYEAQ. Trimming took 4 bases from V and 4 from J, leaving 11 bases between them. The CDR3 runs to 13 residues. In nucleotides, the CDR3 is TGTGCCAGCAGCTCCGAGGGGACTTACGAGCAGTACTTC. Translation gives CASSSEGTYEQYF.

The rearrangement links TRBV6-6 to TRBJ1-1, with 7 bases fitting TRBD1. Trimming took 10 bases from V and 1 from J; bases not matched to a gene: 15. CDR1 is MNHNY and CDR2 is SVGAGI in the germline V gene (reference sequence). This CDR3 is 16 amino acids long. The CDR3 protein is CATLGRGGSSNTEAFF. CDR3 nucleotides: TGTGCCACCCTGGGACGAGGGGGCTCCTCGAACACTGAAGCTTTCTTT.

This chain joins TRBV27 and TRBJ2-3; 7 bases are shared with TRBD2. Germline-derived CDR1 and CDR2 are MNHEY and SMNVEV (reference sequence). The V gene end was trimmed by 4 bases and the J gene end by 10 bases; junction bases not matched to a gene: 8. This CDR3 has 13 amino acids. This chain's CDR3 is CASSSGGPGPQYF. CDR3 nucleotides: TGTGCCAGCAGTTCGGGGGGACCCGGTCCGCAGTATTTT.

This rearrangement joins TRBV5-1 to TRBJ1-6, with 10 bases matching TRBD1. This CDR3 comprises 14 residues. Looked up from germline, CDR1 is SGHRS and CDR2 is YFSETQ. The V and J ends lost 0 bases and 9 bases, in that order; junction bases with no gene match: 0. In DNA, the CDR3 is TGCGCCAGCAGCTTGGGACAGGGGGCTTCACCCCTCCACTTT. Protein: CASSLGQGASPLHF.

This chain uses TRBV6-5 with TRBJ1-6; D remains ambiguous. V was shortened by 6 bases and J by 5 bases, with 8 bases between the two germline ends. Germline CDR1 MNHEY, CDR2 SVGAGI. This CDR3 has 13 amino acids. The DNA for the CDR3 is TGTGCCAGCAGAGGGAGAAATAATTCACCCCTCCACTTT. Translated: CASRGRNNSPLHF.

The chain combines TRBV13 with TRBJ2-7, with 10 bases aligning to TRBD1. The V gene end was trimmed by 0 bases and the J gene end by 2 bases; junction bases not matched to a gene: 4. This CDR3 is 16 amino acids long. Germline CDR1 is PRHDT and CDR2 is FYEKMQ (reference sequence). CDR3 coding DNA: TGTGCCAGCAGCTTAGGCGCGGGGACAGGGGCCTACGAGCAGTACTTC. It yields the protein CASSLGAGTGAYEQYF.

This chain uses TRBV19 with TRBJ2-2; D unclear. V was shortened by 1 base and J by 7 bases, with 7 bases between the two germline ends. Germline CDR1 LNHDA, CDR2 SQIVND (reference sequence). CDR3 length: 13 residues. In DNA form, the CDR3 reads TGTGCCAGTAGTATAGCTGATAACGGGGAGCTGTTTTTT. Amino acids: CASSIADNGELFF. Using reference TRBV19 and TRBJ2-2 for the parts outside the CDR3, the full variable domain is DGGITQSPKYLFRKEGQNVTLSCEQNLNHDAMYWYRQDPGQGLRLIYYSQIVNDFQKGDIAEGYSVSREKKESFPLTVTSAQKNPTAFYLCASSIADNGELFFGEGSRLTVL.